Presented here are 8 T cell receptor beta chains from one specimen sequenced in a study of blood T cells in healthy people across ages. Next came a second PCR, run for about 7 to 11 cycles, which used a sample-barcoded 5' primer along with a J-beta primer mix. TCRdb re-analysed the 5' RACE reads in MiXCR, keeping a single row per CDR3 protein. The sample gives roughly 720,000 distinct CDR3 sequences, about 53% of which show up once; roughly two fifths is in the top ten. The material sequenced was blood. These receptors all stem from a man older than 75 in good health.

The chain combines TRBV20-1 with TRBJ1-6; unclear D gene. The V and J ends lost 3 bases and 10 bases respectively, with 16 bases between them. Germline CDR1 is DFQATT and CDR2 is SNEGSKA (reference sequence). This CDR3 has 14 amino acids. The chain's CDR3 is CSASASGEGSPLHF. The CDR3 nucleotides are TGCAGTGCTAGTGCTTCAGGAGAAGGGTCACCCCTCCACTTT.

The chain has TRBV5-1 and TRBJ1-1; a weak D match, TRBD1 (6 bases). The CDR3 length is 17 residues. The germline V gene has CDR1 SGHRS and CDR2 YFSETQ. Trimming stripped 4 bases from V and 1 base from J, with 20 bases between. Here the CDR3 DNA reads TGCGCCAGCAGCACCTTTGCTGGACAGTTGACGAACACTGAAGCTTTCTTT. Its translation is CASSTFAGQLTNTEAFF.

In its sample, this clonotype was seen once. A much larger clone lies one base from this, so it may be a read error. The chain joins TRBV28 to TRBJ2-2; 7 positions match TRBD1. In germline, CDR1 is MDHEN, CDR2 SYDVKM. The junction had 8 bases not matched to a gene; V was cut back by 5 bases and J by 8 bases. The CDR3 sequence is 14 residues long. The CDR3 DNA reads TGTGCCAGCAGTCGACAGGGTCTAAGAGGGGAGCTGTTTTTT. It is translated as CASSRQGLRGELFF. Full variable domain (rest looked up from reference TRBV28 and TRBJ2-2): DVKVTQSSRYLVKRTGEKVFLECVQDMDHENMFWYRQDPGLGLRLIYFSYDVKMKEKGDIPEGYSVSREKKERFSLILESASTNQTSMYLCASSRQGLRGELFFGEGSRLTVL.

V gene TRBV24-1 combines with J gene TRBJ2-7; possible D gene TRBD2, 6 bases. The J call may be faulty, since TRBJ2-5 better matches the DNA end. This CDR3 has 14 residues. Germline V lookup: CDR1 KGHDR, CDR2 SFDVKD. In nucleotides, the CDR3 is TGTGCCACCAGTGATTTGGGAGGGGAGGAGACCCAGTACTTC. Amino acid sequence: CATSDLGGEETQYF.

This clonotype was recorded only once. V usage is TRBV20-1 and J usage is TRBJ2-1; D call uncertain. Germline CDR1 is DFQATT and CDR2 is SNEGSKA (reference sequence). The CDR3 loop spans 12 amino acids. Trimming pared 6 bases from V and 6 bases from J, leaving 12 bases between. Written as DNA, the CDR3 is TGCAGTGCCTTCAAGTGGGGCAATGAGCAGTTCTTC. Residues: CSAFKWGNEQFF.

This chain links TRBV9 with TRBJ2-7; 10 bases align to TRBD2. Germline assignment: CDR1 SGDLS and CDR2 YYNGEE. The CDR3 contains 17 residues. The junction had 15 bases not matched to a gene; V was cut back by 2 bases and J by 7 bases. Written as DNA, the CDR3 is TGTGCCAGCAGCGTCCTAGCGGGAGTAATTAGTGGGAATGAGCAGTACTTC. Its translation: CASSVLAGVISGNEQYF. Supplemented by reference TRBV9 and TRBJ2-7, the full variable domain reads DSGVTQTPKHLITATGQRVTLRCSPRSGDLSVYWYQQSLDQGLQFLIQYYNGEERAKGNILERFSAQQFPDLHSELNLSSLELGDSALYFCASSVLAGVISGNEQYFGPGTRLTVT.

The chain couples TRBV5-1 to TRBJ2-1, with 10 nucleotides matching TRBD2. Germline V gene data show CDR1 as SGHRS and CDR2 as YFSETQ. V trimming: 0 bases; J trimming: 6 bases; junction bases outside the gene matches: 6. This CDR3 is built from 16 residues. The CDR3 region is CASSLAGLAVINEQFF. The CDR3 DNA follows: TGCGCCAGCAGCTTGGCAGGACTAGCGGTGATCAATGAGCAGTTCTTC.

The genes are TRBV7-2 and TRBJ2-3, with 12 bases aligning to TRBD1. The CDR3 runs 17 residues. Germline CDR1 SGHTA, CDR2 FQGNSA. V shed 0 bases and J 6 bases; nucleotides not matched to a gene: 7. The CDR3 nucleotides read TGTGCCAGCAGCTTAGCGGGGGGGACAGGGGGCATCGATACGCAGTATTTT. It codes for CASSLAGGTGGIDTQYF.